This entry lists 15 T cell receptor beta chains sequenced from one sample in a study of T cells in Graves' hyperthyroidism and ophthalmopathy. The investigators amplified TCR beta CDR3 regions from RNA transcripts. HTBI primers were used for first-round RT-PCR of the TCR CDR3. TCRdb re-analysed the multiplex PCR reads in MiXCR, keeping a single row per CDR3 protein. This sample has around 300,000 distinct CDR3 sequences, with about 14% found just once. Sequencing was carried out using blood. The receptor set was obtained from a woman in her twenties or thirties with Graves' hyperthyroidism that later progressed to Graves' ophthalmopathy.

This clonotype came up many times. The chain uses TRBV2 and TRBJ2-5; 12 nucleotides agree with TRBD1. Germline lookup yields CDR1 SNHLY and CDR2 FYNNEI. The ends lost 4 bases at V and 1 base at J; junction bases unmatched: 16. The CDR3 loop spans 20 amino acids. Here the CDR3 reads CASSGRDRGQPNIPQETQYF. The DNA of the CDR3 is TGTGCCAGCAGTGGACGGGACAGGGGGCAACCGAATATACCCCAAGAGACCCAGTACTTC.

This clonotype was seen a handful of times. The rearrangement joins TRBV6-1 to TRBJ2-1; D uncertain. CDR1 and CDR2 (germline): MNHNS, SASEGT. V was clipped by 6 bases and J by 6 bases, with 6 bases between them. The CDR3 spans 11 residues. In DNA form, the CDR3 reads TGTGCCAGCAGGGATAGCAATGAGCAGTTCTTC. Translated, it gives CASRDSNEQFF.

In this sample, this clonotype turned up many times. J is TRBJ2-2 and V is TRBV11-2, with 7 bases fitting TRBD2. There are 17 residues in the CDR3. V dropped 4 bases and J dropped 5; count of bases not matched to a gene: 13. Germline CDR1 is SGHAT and CDR2 is FQNNGV. The CDR3 DNA sequence: TGTGCCAGCAGCTACGCTCTACGGACTAGAGGGACCGGGGAGCTGTTTTTT. It yields the protein CASSYALRTRGTGELFF.

This clonotype appeared many times. For the CDR3, the DNA is TGTGCCAGTAGTAAAGCGTGGTTGGGGACTGAAGCTTTCTTT. Translated: CASSKAWLGTEAFF. The chain carries TRBV19 and TRBJ1-1; unclear D gene. The CDR3 is 14 residues long. V gave up 4 bases and J gave up 5 bases, with 14 bases separating them. Germline V gene sequence: CDR1 LNHDA, CDR2 SQIVND (reference sequence).

The sample holds many counts of this clonotype. This chain joins TRBV5-1 and TRBJ2-7, with D possibly matching TRBD2 (6 bases). This CDR3 is built from 16 residues. V lost 0 bases and J 3 bases, leaving 16 bases between the germline ends. Germline lookup yields CDR1 SGHRS and CDR2 YFSETQ. The chain's CDR3 is CASSLARGGEDYEQYF. CDR3 nucleotides: TGCGCCAGCAGCTTGGCCCGGGGCGGGGAGGACTACGAGCAGTACTTC.

This sequence joins TRBV5-6 and TRBJ1-2, with D possibly matching TRBD1 (5 bases). Germline V gene lookup returns CDR1 SGHDT and CDR2 YYEEEE. Between the trimmed V and J ends, which lost 3 bases and 4 bases, there was a span of 10 bases. The CDR3 spans 13 residues. Here the CDR3 DNA reads TGTGCCAGCAGCTGGTGGGGGGGCTATGGCTACACCTTC. Protein product: CASSWWGGYGYTF.

This clonotype came up a few times. A much larger clone is a single base away; this may be a read error. J is TRBJ2-4 and V is TRBV2; 8 positions match TRBD2. CDR1 SNHLY and CDR2 FYNNEI come from the germline V gene. The CDR3 length is 20 residues. The CDR3 sequence is CAGSEALLTSAYSTKNIQYF. CDR3 DNA sequence: TGTGCCGGCAGTGAAGCGCTTTTGACTAGCGCCTACTCCACGAAAAACATTCAGTACTTC.

This clonotype showed up many times. The chain joins TRBV12-3 or TRBV12-4 to TRBJ2-7, with D tentatively TRBD1 or TRBD2 (5 bases each). V lost 4 bases and J lost 2, with 15 bases in between. The CDR3 runs 15 residues. CDR3: CASSSGRRGPYEQYF. The CDR3 coding sequence is TGTGCCAGCAGTTCGGGGAGACGGGGACCCTACGAGCAGTACTTC.

This clonotype was recorded at least ten times. The chain couples TRBV27 to TRBJ2-1; TRBD2 matches at 7 bases. V dropped 0 bases and J dropped 3; count of bases not matched to a gene: 5. Germline-derived CDR1 and CDR2 are MNHEY and SMNVEV (reference sequence). The CDR3 consists of 16 residues. CDR3: CASSLSNLAVYNEQFF. In nucleotides, the CDR3 is TGTGCCAGCAGTTTATCGAACCTAGCGGTCTACAATGAGCAGTTCTTC.

In this sample, this clonotype turned up many times. This clone may be a read error of a much larger clone one base away. V usage is TRBV3-1 and J usage is TRBJ1-1; D is perhaps TRBD1 (6 bases). Germline V lookup: CDR1 LGHDT, CDR2 YNNKEL (reference sequence). This CDR3 region has 13 residues. The CDR3 loop is CASSLQGGTEDFF. In DNA, the CDR3 is TGTGCCAGCAGCTTACAGGGCGGGACTGAAGATTTCTTT.

This clonotype was detected many times. The chain is built from TRBV7-8 and TRBJ1-2; 8 nucleotides match TRBD1. With 5 bases clipped from V and 1 base from J, the junction kept 27 bases outside the gene matches. Per the germline V gene, CDR1 is SGHVS and CDR2 is FQNEAQ. There are 22 residues in the CDR3. CDR3 sequence: CASSTKITDRAFSWGFNYGYTF. The CDR3 region has the DNA TGTGCCAGCAGCACCAAAATTACGGACAGGGCTTTTTCGTGGGGGTTTAACTATGGCTACACCTTC.

Only a few counts were recorded for this clonotype. The chain carries TRBV5-8 and TRBJ2-7; D possibly corresponds to TRBD2 (5 bases). Germline V lookup: CDR1 SGHTS, CDR2 YDEGEE. The CDR3 loop spans 15 amino acids. The V end was cut by 4 bases, the J end by 4 bases, with 18 bases between. The CDR3 DNA sequence: TGTGCCAGCAGCCTTTCAACGTGGAGGTTATACGAGCAGTACTTC. It encodes CASSLSTWRLYEQYF.

In this sample, this clonotype turned up a few times. This chain connects TRBV4-1 to TRBJ2-1; 13 nucleotides line up with TRBD2. The CDR3 runs 17 residues. The germline V gene has CDR1 MGHRA and CDR2 YSYEKL. The trim removed 1 base at V and 6 bases at J, leaving 6 bases unmatched. For the CDR3, the DNA is TGCGCCAGCAGCCAAGCCGGGACTAGCGGGGCCTTCAATGAGCAGTTCTTC. Translation: CASSQAGTSGAFNEQFF.

This clonotype was counted at least ten times. V usage is TRBV2 and J usage is TRBJ2-5; TRBD1 matches at 8 bases. Germline trimming cut 6 bases from V and 4 bases from J; bases unmatched to any gene: 10. Germline values: CDR1 SNHLY, CDR2 FYNNEI. The CDR3 has 15 amino acids. The CDR3 spells CASRNRTGSRETQYF. In DNA, the CDR3 is TGTGCCAGCAGGAATAGGACAGGGTCTCGAGAGACCCAGTACTTC.

This clonotype was detected ten times or more. V usage is TRBV3-1 and J usage is TRBJ2-1, with unresolved D. CDR1 LGHDT and CDR2 YNNKEL come from the germline V gene (reference sequence). With 0 bases removed from V and 0 bases from J, the gap between germline ends came to 9 bases. The CDR3 sequence is 16 residues long. In nucleotides, the CDR3 is TGTGCCAGCAGCCAAGATTTAGCTAGCTCCTACAATGAGCAGTTCTTC. Encoded protein: CASSQDLASSYNEQFF.